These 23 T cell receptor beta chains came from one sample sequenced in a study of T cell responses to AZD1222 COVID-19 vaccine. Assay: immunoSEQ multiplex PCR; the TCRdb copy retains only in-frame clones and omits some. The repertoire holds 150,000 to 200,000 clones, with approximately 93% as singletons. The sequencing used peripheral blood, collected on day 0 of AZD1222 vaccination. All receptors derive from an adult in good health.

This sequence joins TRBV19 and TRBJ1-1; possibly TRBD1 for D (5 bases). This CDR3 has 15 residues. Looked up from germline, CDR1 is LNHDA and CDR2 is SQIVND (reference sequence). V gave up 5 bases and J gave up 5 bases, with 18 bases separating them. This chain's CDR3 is CASSPAAGGATEAFF. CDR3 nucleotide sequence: TGTGCCAGTAGTCCCGCCGCAGGAGGGGCAACTGAAGCTTTCTTT.

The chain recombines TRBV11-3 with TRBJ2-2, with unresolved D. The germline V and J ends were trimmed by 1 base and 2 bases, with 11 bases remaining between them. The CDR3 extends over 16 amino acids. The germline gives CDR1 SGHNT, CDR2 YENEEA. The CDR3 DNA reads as TGTGCCAGCAGCTTAGGCGGCGGAGATAACACCGGGGAGCTGTTTTTT. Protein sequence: CASSLGGGDNTGELFF.

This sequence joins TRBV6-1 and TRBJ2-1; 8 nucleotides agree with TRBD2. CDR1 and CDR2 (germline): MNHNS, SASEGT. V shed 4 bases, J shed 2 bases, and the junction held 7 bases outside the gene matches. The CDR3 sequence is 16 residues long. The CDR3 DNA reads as TGTGCCAGCAGTGCCGGACTAGCATTCCCCTACAATGAGCAGTTCTTC. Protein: CASSAGLAFPYNEQFF.

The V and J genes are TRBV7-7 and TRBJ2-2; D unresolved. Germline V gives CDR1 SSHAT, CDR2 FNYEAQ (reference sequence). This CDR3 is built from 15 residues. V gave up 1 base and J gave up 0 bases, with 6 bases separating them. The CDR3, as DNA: TGTGCCAGCAGCTTAGACGGAGCGAACACCGGGGAGCTGTTTTTT. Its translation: CASSLDGANTGELFF.

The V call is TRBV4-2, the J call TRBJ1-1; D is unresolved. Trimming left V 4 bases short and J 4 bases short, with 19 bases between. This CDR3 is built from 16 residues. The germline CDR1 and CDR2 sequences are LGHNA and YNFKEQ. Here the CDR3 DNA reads TGTGCCAGCAGCCCTCCCCCGAGGTCCGGGATCACTGAAGCTTTCTTT. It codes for CASSPPPRSGITEAFF.

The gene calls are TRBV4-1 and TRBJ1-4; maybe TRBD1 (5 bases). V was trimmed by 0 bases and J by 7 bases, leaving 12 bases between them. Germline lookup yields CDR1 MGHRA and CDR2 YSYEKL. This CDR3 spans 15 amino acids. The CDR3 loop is CASSQDPRESEKLFF. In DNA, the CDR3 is TGCGCCAGCAGCCAAGATCCCAGGGAAAGTGAAAAACTGTTTTTT.

In DNA, the CDR3 is TGTGCCAGCAGCGAAACAGGGGAGACCCAGTACTTC. Encoded protein: CASSETGETQYF. The chain links TRBV11-2 to TRBJ2-5; tentative D call: TRBD1 (6 bases). CDR1 is SGHAT, CDR2 FQNNGV, per germline. The germline V and J ends were trimmed by 5 bases and 5 bases, with 9 bases remaining between them. The CDR3 sequence is 12 residues long. Supplemented by reference TRBV11-2 and TRBJ2-5, the full variable domain reads EAGVAQSPRYKIIEKRQSVAFWCNPISGHATLYWYQQILGQGPKLLIQFQNNGVVDDSQLPKDRFSAERLKGVDSTLKIQPAKLEDSAVYLCASSETGETQYFGPGTRLLVL.

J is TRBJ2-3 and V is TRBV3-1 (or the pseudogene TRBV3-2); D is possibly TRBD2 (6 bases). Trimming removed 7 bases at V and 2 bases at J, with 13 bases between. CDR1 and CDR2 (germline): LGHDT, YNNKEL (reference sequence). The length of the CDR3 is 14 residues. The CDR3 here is CASNRAGTTDTQYF. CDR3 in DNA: TGTGCCAGCAATCGGGCGGGGACCACAGATACGCAGTATTTT.

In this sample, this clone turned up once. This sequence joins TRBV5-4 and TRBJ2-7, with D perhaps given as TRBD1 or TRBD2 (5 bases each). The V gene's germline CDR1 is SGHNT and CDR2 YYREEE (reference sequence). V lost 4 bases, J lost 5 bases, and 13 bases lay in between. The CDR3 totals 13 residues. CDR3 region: CASSPGQGHEQYF. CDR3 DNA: TGTGCCAGCAGCCCCGGGCAGGGACACGAGCAGTACTTC.

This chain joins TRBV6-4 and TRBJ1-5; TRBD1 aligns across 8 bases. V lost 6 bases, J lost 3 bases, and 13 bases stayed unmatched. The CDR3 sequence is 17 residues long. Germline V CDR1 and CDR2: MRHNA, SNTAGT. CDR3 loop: CASRAEPRGLDNQPQHF. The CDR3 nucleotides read TGTGCCAGCAGAGCCGAACCCAGGGGGCTGGACAATCAGCCCCAGCATTTT.

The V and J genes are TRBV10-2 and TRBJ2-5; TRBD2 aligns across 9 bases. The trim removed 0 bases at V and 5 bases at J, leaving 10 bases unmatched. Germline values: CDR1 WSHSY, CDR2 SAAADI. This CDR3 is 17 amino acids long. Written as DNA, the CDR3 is TGCGCCAGCAGTGAGTCGAGGGGCGGGGGGGCCTATGAGACCCAGTACTTC. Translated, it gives CASSESRGGGAYETQYF.

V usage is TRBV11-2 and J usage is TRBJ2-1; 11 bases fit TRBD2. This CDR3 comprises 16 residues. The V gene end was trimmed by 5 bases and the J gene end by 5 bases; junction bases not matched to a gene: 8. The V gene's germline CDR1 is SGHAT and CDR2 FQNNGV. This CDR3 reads CASSPIAGGSHNEQFF. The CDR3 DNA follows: TGTGCCAGCAGCCCCATAGCGGGAGGGTCTCACAATGAGCAGTTCTTC.

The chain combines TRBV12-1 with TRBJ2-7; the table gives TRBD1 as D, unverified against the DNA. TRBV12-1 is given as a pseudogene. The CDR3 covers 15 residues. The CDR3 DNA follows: TGTGCCAGCAGCTTTGAATTCAGGGGGAGGTGGGAGCAGTACTTC. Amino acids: CASSFEFRGRWEQYF.

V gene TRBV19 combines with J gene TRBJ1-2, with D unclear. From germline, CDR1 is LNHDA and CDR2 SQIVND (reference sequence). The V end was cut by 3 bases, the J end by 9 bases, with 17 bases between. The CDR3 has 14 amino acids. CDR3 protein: CASSILGSTGSYTF. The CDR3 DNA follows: TGTGCCAGTAGTATTCTTGGCTCCACCGGAAGCTACACCTTC.

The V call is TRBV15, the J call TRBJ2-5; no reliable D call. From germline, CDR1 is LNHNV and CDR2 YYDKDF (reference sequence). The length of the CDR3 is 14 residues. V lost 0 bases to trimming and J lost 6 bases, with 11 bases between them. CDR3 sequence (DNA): TGTGCCACCAGCAGAGATAAAGGTTTGCAGACCCAGTACTTC. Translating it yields CATSRDKGLQTQYF.

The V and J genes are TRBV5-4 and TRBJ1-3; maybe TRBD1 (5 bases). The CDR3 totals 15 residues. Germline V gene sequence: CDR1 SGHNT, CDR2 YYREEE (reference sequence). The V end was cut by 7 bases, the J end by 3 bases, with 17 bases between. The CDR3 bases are TGTGCCAGCTCCAATGTTGGGGGTGGTGGAAACACCATATATTTT. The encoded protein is CASSNVGGGGNTIYF.

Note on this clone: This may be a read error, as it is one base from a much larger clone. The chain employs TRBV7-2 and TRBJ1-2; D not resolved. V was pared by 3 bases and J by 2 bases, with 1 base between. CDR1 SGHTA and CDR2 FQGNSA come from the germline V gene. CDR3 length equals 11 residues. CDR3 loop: CASSFNYGYTF. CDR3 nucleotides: TGTGCCAGCAGCTTCAACTATGGCTACACCTTC.

The CDR3 DNA sequence: TGTGCCAGCAGCTTGGAGGGATCGGGCACTGAAGCTTTCTTT. This codes for CASSLEGSGTEAFF. This chain uses TRBV5-5 with TRBJ1-1; unclear D gene. The germline CDR1 and CDR2 sequences are SGHKS and YYEKEE (reference sequence). The CDR3 consists of 14 residues. Trimming took off 0 bases at V and 4 bases at J, with 10 bases between the two ends.

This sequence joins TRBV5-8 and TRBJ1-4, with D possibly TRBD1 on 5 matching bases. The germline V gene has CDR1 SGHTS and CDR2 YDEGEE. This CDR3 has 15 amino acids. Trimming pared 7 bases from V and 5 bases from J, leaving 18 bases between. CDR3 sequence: CASGQGWRGNEKLFF. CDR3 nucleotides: TGTGCCAGCGGCCAAGGTTGGAGGGGCAATGAAAAACTGTTTTTT.

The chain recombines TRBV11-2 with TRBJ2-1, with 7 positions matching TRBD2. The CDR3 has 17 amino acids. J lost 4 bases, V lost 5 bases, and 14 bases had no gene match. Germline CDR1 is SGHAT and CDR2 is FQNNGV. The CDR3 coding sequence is TGTGCCAGCAGCCCCGGAGGGGTAGCGGGCCTATACAATGAGCAGTTCTTC. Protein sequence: CASSPGGVAGLYNEQFF.

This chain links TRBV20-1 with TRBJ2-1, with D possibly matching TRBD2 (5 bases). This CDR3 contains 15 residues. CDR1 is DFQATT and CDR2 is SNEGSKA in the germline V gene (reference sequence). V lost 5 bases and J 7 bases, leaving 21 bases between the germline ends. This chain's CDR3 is CSAGDLARFLNEQFF. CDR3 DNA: TGCAGTGCTGGTGATCTAGCCAGGTTCCTGAATGAGCAGTTCTTC.

The CDR3 bases are TGCGCCAGCAGCAGAGGACAGGGGGCGCCTTACGAGCAGTACTTC. Translating gives CASSRGQGAPYEQYF. This sequence joins TRBV5-1 and TRBJ2-7, with 11 bases matching TRBD1. J lost 4 bases, V lost 4 bases, and 7 bases had no gene match. The CDR3 is made up of 15 amino acids. The V gene's germline CDR1 is SGHRS and CDR2 YFSETQ.

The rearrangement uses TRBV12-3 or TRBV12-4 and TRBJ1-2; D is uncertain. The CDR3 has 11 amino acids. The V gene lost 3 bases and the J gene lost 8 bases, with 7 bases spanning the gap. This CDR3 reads CASSFSGGYTF. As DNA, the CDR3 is TGTGCCAGCAGTTTTTCGGGCGGCTACACCTTC.